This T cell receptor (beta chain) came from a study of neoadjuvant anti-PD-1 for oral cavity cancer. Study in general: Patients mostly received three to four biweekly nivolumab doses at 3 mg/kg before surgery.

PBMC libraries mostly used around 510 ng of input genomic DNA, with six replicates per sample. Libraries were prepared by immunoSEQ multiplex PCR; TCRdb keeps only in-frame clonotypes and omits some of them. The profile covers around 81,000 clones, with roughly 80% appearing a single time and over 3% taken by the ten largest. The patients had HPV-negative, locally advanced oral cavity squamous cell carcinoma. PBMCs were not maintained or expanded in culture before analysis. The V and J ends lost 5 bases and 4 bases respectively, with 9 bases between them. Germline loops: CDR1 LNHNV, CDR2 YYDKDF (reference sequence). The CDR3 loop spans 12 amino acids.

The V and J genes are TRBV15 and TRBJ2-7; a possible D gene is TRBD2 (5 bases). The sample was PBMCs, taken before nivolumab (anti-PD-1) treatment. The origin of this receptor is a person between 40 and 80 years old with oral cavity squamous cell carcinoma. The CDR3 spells CATSPGGYEQYF. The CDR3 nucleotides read TGTGCCACCAGCCCCGGCGGGTACGAGCAGTACTTC.